This is a list of T cell receptor beta chains from one sample in a study of T cell changes during pregnancy in multiple sclerosis. Produced via immunoSEQ multiplex PCR; TCRdb's table is partial and in-frame only. The sample contains under 35,000 clones, about 92% of which appear only once. This specimen consisted of CD4+ T cells from peripheral blood mononuclear cells, obtained in the first trimester of pregnancy. These receptors all come from a female donor with multiple sclerosis, enrolled in a pregnancy study. The CDR3 runs from the conserved cysteine through the conserved F or W. Each record gives: clone size, J gene, D gene, V gene, CDR3 DNA, CDR3 protein. D genes are given only for firm matches. Not all rows give a size; the values are once, few, many and, for expanded clones, a class.

>.|TRBJ2-5|.|TRBV18
TGTGCCAGTCAACAATACCTGGGCAACCAAGAGACCCAGTACTTC
CASQQYLGNQETQYF
>.|TRBJ1-3|.|TRBV11-2
TGTGCCAGCAGCCAGGGGACCTTTCCCGGCCTAGGTGGAAACACCATATATTTT
CASSQGTFPGLGGNTIYF
>few|TRBJ1-1|.|TRBV5-1
TGCGCCAGCAGCTCGGAGATGGGCACTGAAGCTTTCTTT
CASSSEMGTEAFF
>once|TRBJ1-1|TRBD1|TRBV15
TGTGCCACCAGCAGAGGGGGGGGACAGGGGGCATTAGGGACTGAAGCTTTCTTT
CATSRGGGQGALGTEAFF
>.|TRBJ1-1|.|TRBV7-2
TGTGCCAGCAGCTCAGATCCGAACACTGAAGCTTTCTTT
CASSSDPNTEAFF
>.|TRBJ2-3|.|TRBV5-4
TGTGCCAGCAGCGACACTACTAAGGGGGATACGCAGTATTTT
CASSDTTKGDTQYF
>once|TRBJ1-3|.|TRBV4-3
TGCGCCAGCAGCCAAGATCCCCGGGGAACTGGAAACACCATATATTTT
CASSQDPRGTGNTIYF
>few|TRBJ1-1|.|TRBV7-8
TGTGCCAGCAGCTTACGGACAGAGGGTTATGGAGCTTTCTTT
CASSLRTEGYGAFF
>.|TRBJ1-2|.|TRBV11-2
TGTGCCAGCAGCTCCTGGGGGGTGGGGAATGGCTACACCTTC
CASSSWGVGNGYTF
>.|TRBJ1-2|TRBD1|TRBV18
TGTGCCAGCTCGCACGACAGGGGAAGGGATGGCTACACCTTC
CASSHDRGRDGYTF
>.|TRBJ1-1|TRBD1|TRBV7-2
TGTGCCAGCAGCTCCCAGACAGGGGGGAACACTGAAGCTTTCTTT
CASSSQTGGNTEAFF
>once|TRBJ2-7|TRBD2|TRBV6-5
TGTGCCAGCAGTTACCCTTTATTGGGGGGGAACTACGAGCAGTACTTC
CASSYPLLGGNYEQYF
>.|TRBJ1-4|.|TRBV27
TGTGCCAGCAGTTCCTTGGGGGCTGCTAATGAAAAACTGTTTTTT
CASSSLGAANEKLFF
>.|TRBJ1-5|.|TRBV2
TGTGCCAGCAGTCCCCTACTGGAGGACAATCAGCCCCAGCATTTT
CASSPLLEDNQPQHF
>.|TRBJ1-4|.|TRBV19
TGTGCCAGTACCACATCCCACGGGGTTGAAAAACTGTTTTTT
CASTTSHGVEKLFF
>.|TRBJ1-1|.|TRBV30
TGTGCCTGGAGCTGGGAGGGTGAAGCTTTCTTT
CAWSWEGEAFF
>.|TRBJ1-1|.|TRBV6-5
TGTGCCAGCAGTTACGTGGGGGCGGTGAACACTGAAGCTTTCTTT
CASSYVGAVNTEAFF
>.|TRBJ1-4|TRBD1|TRBV4-2
TGTGCCAGCAGCCTAAACGCCGGGACAGGGAACGAAAAACTGTTTTTT
CASSLNAGTGNEKLFF
>.|TRBJ1-2|TRBD1|TRBV16
TGTGCCAGCAGCCAATCGAGGACAGGGAGCTATGGCTACACCTTC
CASSQSRTGSYGYTF
>.|TRBJ2-1|.|TRBV5-6
TGTGCCAGCAGCTTGGGGACAAGGAATGAGCAGTTCTTC
CASSLGTRNEQFF
>.|TRBJ2-3|.|TRBV5-1
TGCGCCAGCAGCTTAGCCGGACAGGATACGCAGTATTTT
CASSLAGQDTQYF
>.|TRBJ1-4|TRBD1|TRBV7-2
TGTGCCAGCAGCTTAGCCGGGACAGGGGAGGAAAAACTGTTTTTT
CASSLAGTGEEKLFF
>once|TRBJ1-3|TRBD1|TRBV7-2
TGTGCCAGCAGCCGTGGGACAGTCCAGGGAAACACCATATATTTT
CASSRGTVQGNTIYF
>.|TRBJ1-1|.|TRBV7-6
TGTGCCAGCAGCCCGTACTCGAACACTGAAGCTTTCTTT
CASSPYSNTEAFF
>once|TRBJ2-1|.|TRBV21-1
TGTGCCAAACTCGAGCTTAACCCTTACAATGAGCAGTTCTTC
CAKLELNPYNEQFF
>.|TRBJ2-3|.|TRBV4-3
TGCGCCAGCAGCCAAGATTTGGAGGATACGCAGTATTTT
CASSQDLEDTQYF
>.|TRBJ1-2|TRBD1|TRBV11-1
TGTGCCAGCAGCCACGGGGACAGAGACTATGGCTACACCTTC
CASSHGDRDYGYTF
>once|TRBJ1-1|.|TRBV10-2
TGCGCCAGCCATGGGCCAGATACGAACACTGAAGCTTTCTTT
CASHGPDTNTEAFF
>.|TRBJ2-5|TRBD2|TRBV5-4
TGTGCCAGCAGCCTGGGGACTAGCGGGGGTCGGGGGACCCAGTACTTC
CASSLGTSGGRGTQYF
>.|TRBJ2-3|.|TRBV4-3
TGCGCCAGCAGCCAGGGACCTGGGGGGGGGCAGGTAGATACGCAGTATTTT
CASSQGPGGGQVDTQYF
>.|TRBJ2-3|.|TRBV7-6
TGTGCCAGCAGCTTAGGAGGGCGGGGGCCCAGCACAGATACGCAGTATTTT
CASSLGGRGPSTDTQYF
>.|TRBJ1-5|.|TRBV7-2
TGTGCCAGCAGCCAAGCAGCCATCCAGGGAAATCAGCCCCAGCATTTT
CASSQAAIQGNQPQHF
>.|TRBJ2-3|.|TRBV15
TGTGCCACCAGCCTAAACCCCCACACAGATACGCAGTATTTT
CATSLNPHTDTQYF
>once|TRBJ2-1|.|TRBV5-1
TGCGCCAGCAGCTTCGGGACTCTCTACAATGAGCAGTTCTTC
CASSFGTLYNEQFF
>.|TRBJ1-3|TRBD1|TRBV18
TGTGCCAGCTCACCCGGACAGGGGGGAAACACCATATATTTT
CASSPGQGGNTIYF
>.|TRBJ2-7|.|TRBV18
TGTGCCAGCTCGCCCGTAGAACTTTACGAGCAGTACTTC
CASSPVELYEQYF
>.|TRBJ2-6|.|TRBV5-5
TGTGCCAGCAGCTCCGACAGCTCTGGGGCCAACGTCCTGACTTTC
CASSSDSSGANVLTF
>.|TRBJ1-4|TRBD1|TRBV2
TGTGCCAGCAGTGAGTCCGGGACAGGGGCTGCGACTAATGAAAAACTGTTTTTT
CASSESGTGAATNEKLFF
>once|TRBJ1-1|TRBD1|TRBV29-1
TGCAGCTTCACCGGGACAGGGAACACTGAAGCTTTCTTT
CSFTGTGNTEAFF
>.|TRBJ2-1|.|TRBV27
TGTGCCAGCAGGTCAGATTACAATGAGCAGTTCTTC
CASRSDYNEQFF
>.|TRBJ1-5|.|TRBV4-1
TGCGCCAGCAGCCAAGCCCCCGTCGGGTATAGCAATCAGCCCCAGCATTTT
CASSQAPVGYSNQPQHF
>.|TRBJ2-2|TRBD2|TRBV5-4
TGTGCCAGCAGCTTGGAACTAGCGACCGGGGAGCTGTTTTTT
CASSLELATGELFF
>.|TRBJ1-2|.|TRBV5-1
TGCGCCAGCAGCCCCGGACCGGCGGGTGATGGCTACACCTTC
CASSPGPAGDGYTF
>.|TRBJ1-1|.|TRBV6-5
TGTGCCAGCAGCTACCCTAATGGTGGTCAAACTGAAGCTTTCTTT
CASSYPNGGQTEAFF
>once|TRBJ2-3|TRBD2|TRBV7-2
TGTGCCAGCAGCTTATTCATAACTAGCGGGGCGGGGAGGGATACGCAGTATTTT
CASSLFITSGAGRDTQYF
>.|TRBJ2-7|.|TRBV6-6
TGTGCCAGCAGTTACGGGCAGGGGCCCTACGAGCAGTACTTC
CASSYGQGPYEQYF
>.|TRBJ1-2|.|TRBV6-1
TGTGCCAGCAGTCGGGACTTCGTGAGTGGCTACACCTTC
CASSRDFVSGYTF
>.|TRBJ1-2|.|TRBV27
TGTGCCAGCACTTACTATGGCTACACCTTC
CASTYYGYTF
>.|TRBJ2-7|TRBD1|TRBV7-6
TGTGCCAGCAGCTCGAGGGACAGGGGGCTAGGCGAGCAGTACTTC
CASSSRDRGLGEQYF
>.|TRBJ1-5|.|TRBV19
TGTGCCAGTACCCCCTGGGGAGGGGGAGGCCAGCCCCAGCATTTT
CASTPWGGGGQPQHF
>.|TRBJ2-7|.|TRBV19
TGTGCCAGTAGTATGGGCGGGCAGGGGTTGTACGAGCAGTACTTC
CASSMGGQGLYEQYF
>once|TRBJ2-7|TRBD1|TRBV6-1
TGTGCCAGCAGTGAAGTAACAGGGGGGTACGAGCAGTACTTC
CASSEVTGGYEQYF
>.|TRBJ2-5|.|TRBV7-2
TGTGCCAGCAGCTTATCCCCCTCCACTTTAGAGACCCAGTACTTC
CASSLSPSTLETQYF
>.|TRBJ2-2|.|TRBV12-5
TGTGCTAGTCGACAGGCCGACACCGGGGAGCTGTTTTTT
CASRQADTGELFF
>.|TRBJ2-3|.|TRBV10-3
TGTGCCATCAGTGGTTCACAACCTTACACAGATACGCAGTATTTT
CAISGSQPYTDTQYF
>.|TRBJ1-4|TRBD1|TRBV5-8
TGTGCCAGCAGCTGGATTCCGGGACAGGGGGGTGAAAAACTGTTTTTT
CASSWIPGQGGEKLFF
>.|TRBJ2-3|.|TRBV27
TGTGCCAGCAGAACACAGGGATTCACAGATACGCAGTATTTT
CASRTQGFTDTQYF
>.|TRBJ2-3|.|TRBV10-1
TGCGCCAGCAGTGGAGGCTGGAGAACAGATACGCAGTATTTT
CASSGGWRTDTQYF
>once|TRBJ2-7|TRBD2|TRBV30
TGTGCCTGGGCGAGCGGGGCAGCCTACGAGCAGTACTTC
CAWASGAAYEQYF